These T cell receptor beta chains were read from a single sample in a study of T cell responses to AZD1222 COVID-19 vaccine. The table came from immunoSEQ multiplex PCR; TCRdb's copy has only in-frame clones and leaves some out. This sample has some 120,000 clones, with more than 80% found just once. The sequencing here drew on peripheral blood, taken on day 0 of AZD1222 vaccination. All receptors come from an adult in good health. Both conserved end residues are part of each CDR3. Each record gives: V gene, clone size, J gene, D gene, CDR3 protein, CDR3 DNA. A D gene is named only where the DNA matches it firmly. Size is omitted from some rows. Given values are once, few, many or a class for expanded clones.

>TRBV5-1|.|TRBJ1-5|.
CASSLAGGNQPQHF
TGCGCCAGCAGCTTGGCAGGGGGCAATCAGCCCCAGCATTTT
>TRBV9|.|TRBJ2-5|.
CASSGQLETQYF
TGTGCCAGCAGCGGGCAGCTGGAGACCCAGTACTTC
>TRBV13|.|TRBJ1-2|TRBD1
CASSPQWTGRRYGYTF
TGTGCCAGCAGCCCACAGTGGACAGGGCGGAGGTATGGCTACACCTTC
>TRBV29-1|many|TRBJ1-2|.
CSVGDKEAGYTF
TGCAGCGTTGGAGATAAAGAGGCTGGCTACACCTTC
>TRBV7-8|few|TRBJ1-5|.
CASSSSGRGFRNQPQHF
TGTGCCAGCAGCTCGTCCGGGAGGGGTTTTAGGAATCAGCCCCAGCATTTT
>TRBV30|.|TRBJ1-2|.
CAWASHGYTF
TGTGCCTGGGCGAGCCATGGCTACACCTTC
>TRBV7-2|few|TRBJ2-7|.
CATGRGYEQYF
TGTGCCACCGGGCGGGGTTACGAGCAGTACTTC
>TRBV3-1/TRBV3-2|.|TRBJ1-1|.
CASSQPGESTERTEAFF
TGTGCCAGCAGCCAGCCGGGAGAAAGCACGGAACGCACTGAAGCTTTCTTT
>TRBV28|.|TRBJ1-4|.
CASSPWAGPKSEKLFF
TGTGCCAGCAGTCCCTGGGCGGGCCCTAAGAGTGAAAAACTGTTTTTT
>TRBV28|.|TRBJ1-5|.
CASSFIPRVQPQHF
TGTGCCAGCTCCTTTATCCCCAGGGTGCAGCCCCAGCATTTT
>TRBV12-3/TRBV12-4|.|TRBJ1-1|.
CASSYDTEAFF
TGTGCCAGCAGTTACGACACTGAAGCTTTCTTT
>TRBV2|.|TRBJ2-7|.
CASSATSDEQYF
TGTGCCAGCAGTGCTACTAGTGACGAGCAGTACTTC
>TRBV15|once|TRBJ1-6|TRBD1
CATSGRQGPNSPLHF
TGTGCCACCAGCGGGAGACAGGGACCCAATTCACCCCTCCACTTT
>TRBV19|.|TRBJ2-7|.
CASGPNYSYEQYF
TGTGCCAGCGGACCCAACTACTCCTACGAGCAGTACTTC